The 29 T cell receptor beta chains below come from one sample, sequenced in a study of identical twins. Each CDR3 protein gets one entry after TCRdb re-called the 5' RACE reads with MiXCR. The sample carries just over 500,000 distinct CDR3 sequences, around 20% recorded once. These data were also reused for a study on T cells expressing NK-cell markers.

The sample was CD4+ T cells sorted from blood. These receptors were taken from a woman aged 18-29 years in good health.

The chain carries TRBV12-3 or TRBV12-4 and TRBJ2-3, with 9 bases lining up with TRBD2. The CDR3 length is 15 residues. With 8 bases clipped from V and 7 bases from J, the junction kept 13 bases outside the gene matches. CDR3 sequence reads: CASGKNSGGPNTQYF. For the CDR3, the DNA is TGTGCCAGCGGAAAGAATAGCGGGGGCCCGAATACGCAGTATTTT.

The V and J genes are TRBV27 and TRBJ2-1; D unclear. CDR1 MNHEY and CDR2 SMNVEV come from the germline V gene (reference sequence). CDR3 length equals 15 residues. The V gene lost 3 bases and the J gene lost 6 bases, with 15 bases spanning the gap. CDR3 sequence: CASSFYNPLSNEQFF. CDR3 bases: TGTGCCAGCAGTTTCTATAACCCTCTCTCCAATGAGCAGTTCTTC.

The V call is TRBV20-1, the J call TRBJ2-1; 9 bases align to TRBD2. Germline-derived CDR1 and CDR2 are DFQATT and SNEGSKA (reference sequence). After removal of 5 bases from V and 4 bases from J, the junction contained 9 bases not matched to a gene. The CDR3 sequence is 15 residues long. CDR3 in DNA: TGCAGTGCTCCCCCCGGGCGGGGGGGGTACAATGAGCAGTTCTTC. Amino acids: CSAPPGRGGYNEQFF.

The gene calls are TRBV12-3 or TRBV12-4 and TRBJ2-5; D might be TRBD2 (6 bases). This CDR3 has 13 residues. V shed 4 bases and J shed 5 bases, with 11 bases lying between them. CDR3 in amino acids: CASSSLATETQYF. The DNA for the CDR3 is TGTGCCAGCAGTTCCCTAGCGACTGAGACCCAGTACTTC.

This clonotype was recorded a few times. The rearrangement joins TRBV4-3 to TRBJ2-7; 9 bases agree with TRBD2. CDR3 size: 20 residues. CDR1 LGHNA and CDR2 YSLEER come from the germline V gene. Trimming cost V 0 bases and J 2 bases; bases outside gene matches: 17. The CDR3 coding sequence is TGCGCCAGCAGCCAAGATATATCTACGGCTAGCGGGAAGGGCACCTACGAGCAGTACTTC. Encoded protein: CASSQDISTASGKGTYEQYF.

This clonotype was seen a handful of times. V is TRBV29-1 and J is TRBJ1-3; D is unclear. Germline CDR1 reads SQVTM; CDR2 reads ANQGSEA. Trimming removed 4 bases at V and 1 base at J, with 11 bases between. The length of the CDR3 is 14 residues. DNA of the CDR3: TGCAGCGTTGTTAAGGGAGCGTCTGGAAACACCATATATTTT. Amino acids: CSVVKGASGNTIYF.

This chain uses TRBV30 with TRBJ1-4; maybe TRBD1 (5 bases). The germline V gene encodes CDR1 GTSNPN and CDR2 SVGIG (reference sequence). Trimming removed 7 bases at V and 0 bases at J, with 18 bases between. This CDR3 region has 16 residues. CDR3 sequence reads: CASPRDSGSTNEKLFF. The CDR3 nucleotides read TGTGCCTCCCCCCGAGACAGCGGATCAACTAATGAAAAACTGTTTTTT.

Only a few counts were recorded for this clonotype. The chain joins TRBV10-1 to TRBJ1-1; no definite D call. The CDR3 is 15 amino acids. V was trimmed by 3 bases and J by 0 bases, leaving 11 bases between them. Germline V gene sequence: CDR1 WNHNN, CDR2 SYGVQD (reference sequence). CDR3 DNA: TGCGCCAGCAGTGAAACGCGTGGGCTGAACACTGAAGCTTTCTTT. It yields the protein CASSETRGLNTEAFF.

Many counts were recorded for this clonotype. The CDR3, as DNA: TGTGCCAGCAGCGTAGCTGACACCGGGGAGCTGTTTTTT. This encodes CASSVADTGELFF. The rearrangement links TRBV9 to TRBJ2-2; D is unresolved. V was clipped by 0 bases and J by 3 bases, with 3 bases between them. CDR3 length: 13 residues. CDR1 and CDR2 from the germline V gene are SGDLS and YYNGEE.

This clonotype turned up a few times. This sequence joins TRBV20-1 and TRBJ1-5; D is possibly TRBD1 (5 bases). The CDR3 contains 14 residues. Germline V gene data show CDR1 as DFQATT and CDR2 as SNEGSKA (reference sequence). The ends were cut back, 5 bases at V and 7 bases at J, with 18 bases in the middle. The CDR3 DNA reads as TGCAGTGCTTCCCGGGGGGGGGTGGAACAGCCCCAGCATTTT. Translating it yields CSASRGGVEQPQHF.

In this sample, this clonotype turned up a few times. The rearrangement uses TRBV12-3 or TRBV12-4 and TRBJ1-1; D is unclear. The V gene lost 2 bases and the J gene lost 6 bases, with 7 bases spanning the gap. The CDR3 has 12 residues. Written as DNA, the CDR3 is TGTGCCAGCAGTTTAAATTCCGCTGAAGCTTTCTTT. Translation gives CASSLNSAEAFF.

This chain uses TRBV5-1 with TRBJ2-6; 7 bases align to TRBD1. V trimming: 0 bases; J trimming: 0 bases; junction bases outside the gene matches: 12. CDR3 length equals 20 residues. Germline V gives CDR1 SGHRS, CDR2 YFSETQ. The DNA for the CDR3 is TGCGCCAGCAGCTTGGGTTACCCGGGACAGTCCTCCTCTGGGGCCAACGTCCTGACTTTC. Translating gives CASSLGYPGQSSSGANVLTF.

The genes are TRBV2 and TRBJ2-3, with D possibly matching TRBD2 (5 bases). Germline V gene lookup returns CDR1 SNHLY and CDR2 FYNNEI. Trimming shortened V by 6 bases and J by 9 bases, and 10 bases separated the two germline ends. This CDR3 contains 11 residues. The CDR3 protein is CASRRAPTQYF. Written as DNA, the CDR3 is TGTGCCAGCAGGAGGGCCCCCACGCAGTATTTT.

The V call is TRBV5-1, the J call TRBJ2-6; D unclear. V was cut by 0 bases and J by 1 base, with 11 bases left in between. CDR3 length: 17 residues. Per germline, CDR1 SGHRS and CDR2 YFSETQ. CDR3 amino acids: CASSLDSFVSGANVLTF. Written as DNA, the CDR3 is TGCGCCAGCAGCTTGGACAGTTTTGTTTCTGGGGCCAACGTCCTGACTTTC.

This clonotype was observed a few times. The rearrangement uses TRBV6-4 and TRBJ2-3; 13 bases map to TRBD2. This CDR3 region has 20 residues. Germline V gene sequence: CDR1 MRHNA, CDR2 SNTAGT. The V and J ends lost 8 bases and 2 bases, in that order; junction bases with no gene match: 19. In DNA form, the CDR3 reads TGTGCCAGCCGGACTAGCGGGGGCCTACTAATAAGGGGATTCACAGATACGCAGTATTTT. It is translated as CASRTSGGLLIRGFTDTQYF.

This clonotype has a handful of counts. This sequence joins TRBV7-8 and TRBJ2-7, with D tentatively TRBD2 (6 bases). Looked up from germline, CDR1 is SGHVS and CDR2 is FQNEAQ. CDR3 size: 13 residues. The V end was cut by 5 bases, the J end by 5 bases, with 13 bases between. The CDR3 loop reads CASSPWRADEQYF. CDR3 in DNA: TGTGCCAGCAGCCCCTGGAGGGCTGACGAGCAGTACTTC.

This clonotype came up a few times. The chain joins TRBV20-1 to TRBJ2-5; 15 nucleotides agree with TRBD2. Trimming removed 0 bases from V and 4 bases from J; junction bases left unmatched: 12. In germline, CDR1 is DFQATT, CDR2 SNEGSKA (reference sequence). The CDR3 covers 19 residues. The CDR3 region is CSARDLPGLAGGQGETQYF. The CDR3 coding sequence is TGCAGTGCTAGAGATCTGCCTGGACTAGCGGGGGGGCAGGGAGAGACCCAGTACTTC.

J is TRBJ2-7 and V is TRBV4-3; 13 bases fit TRBD2. V lost 5 bases to trimming and J lost 2 bases; unmatched junction nucleotides: 3. Germline values: CDR1 LGHNA, CDR2 YSLEER. CDR3 length: 15 amino acids. The CDR3 region is CASSWGLAGTYEQYF. The CDR3, as DNA: TGCGCCAGCAGCTGGGGACTAGCGGGAACCTACGAGCAGTACTTC.

This chain uses TRBV6-1 with TRBJ1-3; D unclear. Germline V lookup: CDR1 MNHNS, CDR2 SASEGT. V was shortened by 6 bases and J by 4 bases, with 13 bases between the two germline ends. The CDR3 is 14 amino acids. DNA of the CDR3: TGTGCCAGCAGCCGTGAGGTTAGGGGAAACACCATATATTTT. It codes for CASSREVRGNTIYF.

The J gene is TRBJ2-1, the V gene TRBV7-3; D perhaps matches TRBD2 (7 bases). CDR3 length equals 15 residues. Trimming left V 6 bases short and J 3 bases short, with 15 bases between. Germline CDR1 SGHTA, CDR2 FQGTGA. The CDR3 here is CASSRGGGNYNEQFF. CDR3 sequence (DNA): TGTGCCAGCAGTCGAGGGGGAGGGAACTACAATGAGCAGTTCTTC.

The genes are TRBV7-9 and TRBJ2-5; D ambiguous. In germline, CDR1 is SEHNR, CDR2 FQNEAQ (reference sequence). Trimming removed 4 bases at V and 7 bases at J, with 16 bases between. The CDR3 runs 14 residues. CDR3 in amino acids: CASSYGLPVATQYF. The CDR3 DNA reads TGTGCCAGCAGCTATGGCCTGCCAGTAGCGACCCAGTACTTC.

This chain links TRBV20-1 with TRBJ1-4; D unclear. The CDR3 contains 13 residues. Trimming took off 7 bases at V and 8 bases at J, with 17 bases between the two ends. Germline lookup yields CDR1 DFQATT and CDR2 SNEGSKA (reference sequence). Here the CDR3 DNA reads TGCAGTGTGAGCGCCGGGGTTGGAGAAAAACTGTTTTTT. Protein sequence: CSVSAGVGEKLFF.

This clonotype has just a few counts. The gene calls are TRBV7-9 and TRBJ2-7; a weak D match, TRBD1 (5 bases). V was pared by 9 bases and J by 4 bases, with 19 bases between. Germline CDR1 reads SEHNR; CDR2 reads FQNEAQ (reference sequence). This CDR3 has 14 amino acids. The CDR3 coding sequence is TGTGCCAGTGGTCCCCCGACAGATCCTTACGAGCAGTACTTC. It encodes CASGPPTDPYEQYF.

The genes are TRBV7-9 and TRBJ1-4; D is undetermined. The CDR3 sequence is 15 residues long. Germline lookup yields CDR1 SEHNR and CDR2 FQNEAQ (reference sequence). The V end lost 1 base, the J end lost 8 bases, and 14 bases lay between the germline ends. The CDR3 protein is CASSLGAKRQEKLFF. DNA for the CDR3: TGTGCCAGCAGCTTAGGGGCCAAGAGGCAGGAAAAACTGTTTTTT.

This clonotype occurred a few times. The chain is built from TRBV5-1 and TRBJ2-3; D not resolved. Between the trimmed V and J ends, which lost 4 bases and 2 bases, there was a span of 8 bases. The CDR3 consists of 13 residues. Germline V gene lookup returns CDR1 SGHRS and CDR2 YFSETQ. The CDR3 here is CASSPLPTDTQYF. CDR3 coding DNA: TGCGCCAGCAGCCCGCTCCCCACAGATACGCAGTATTTT.

This clonotype was detected many times. CDR3 sequence (DNA): TGTGCCAGTCGCCGGGACAGGGGGTATGGCTACACCTTC. Translating it yields CASRRDRGYGYTF. This chain links TRBV6-1 with TRBJ1-2, with TRBD1 identical over 11 bases. The CDR3 runs 13 residues. Per the germline V gene, CDR1 is MNHNS and CDR2 is SASEGT. The V segment lost 9 bases and the J segment 5 bases; nucleotides outside the gene matches: 5.

The rearrangement links TRBV20-1 to TRBJ2-2, with TRBD1 identical over 9 bases. The junction had 10 bases not matched to a gene; V was cut back by 4 bases and J by 1 base. The CDR3 runs 17 residues. The germline gives CDR1 DFQATT, CDR2 SNEGSKA (reference sequence). CDR3: CSATGAKDRGNTGELFF. The CDR3, as DNA: TGCAGTGCTACTGGGGCCAAGGACAGGGGGAACACCGGGGAGCTGTTTTTT.

This clonotype turned up a few times. The chain links TRBV6-2 or TRBV6-3 to TRBJ2-1, with D perhaps assigned TRBD1 or TRBD2 (5 bases each). This CDR3 has 16 residues. The V gene's germline CDR1 is MNHEY and CDR2 SVGEGT. The V gene lost 0 bases and the J gene lost 2 bases, with 11 bases spanning the gap. CDR3 in amino acids: CASSYSPSGPYNEQFF. The CDR3 DNA reads TGTGCCAGCAGTTACTCCCCATCGGGACCCTACAATGAGCAGTTCTTC.

This clonotype appeared many times. The chain's CDR3 is CASSLSGDGYTF. The CDR3 DNA is TGTGCCAGCAGTTTATCGGGGGATGGCTACACCTTC. V usage is TRBV12-3 or TRBV12-4 and J usage is TRBJ1-2; possibly TRBD1 for D (5 bases). V lost 2 bases to trimming and J lost 6 bases, with 7 bases between them. The CDR3 is made up of 12 amino acids.